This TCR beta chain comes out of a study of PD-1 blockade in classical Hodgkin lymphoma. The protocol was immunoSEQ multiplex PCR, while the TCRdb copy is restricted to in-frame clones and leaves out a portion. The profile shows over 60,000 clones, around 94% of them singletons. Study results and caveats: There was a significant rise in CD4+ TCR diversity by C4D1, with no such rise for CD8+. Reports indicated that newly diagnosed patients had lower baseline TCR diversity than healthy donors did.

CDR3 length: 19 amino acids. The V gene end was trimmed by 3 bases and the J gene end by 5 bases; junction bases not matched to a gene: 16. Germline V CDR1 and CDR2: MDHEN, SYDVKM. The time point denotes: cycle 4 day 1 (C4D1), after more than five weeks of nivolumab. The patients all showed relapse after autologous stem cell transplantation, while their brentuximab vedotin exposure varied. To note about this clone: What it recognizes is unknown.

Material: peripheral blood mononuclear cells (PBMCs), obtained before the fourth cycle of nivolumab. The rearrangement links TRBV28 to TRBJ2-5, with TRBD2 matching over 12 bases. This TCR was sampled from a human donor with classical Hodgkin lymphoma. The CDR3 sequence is CASSLYGLAGPRGRETQYF. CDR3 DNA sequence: TGTGCCAGCAGTTTGTATGGACTAGCGGGACCGCGTGGCCGGGAGACCCAGTACTTC.